These 12 T cell receptor beta chains originate from one sample sequenced in a study of graft-versus-host responses after intestinal transplantation. No antigen has been identified for these receptors. Here immunoSEQ multiplex PCR was the method, and the copy in TCRdb shows in-frame clones only, minus some. The table includes some 90,000 clones, about nine tenths detected once. This material consisted of unstimulated CD4+ T cells sorted from spleen or lymph node cells, taken before intestinal transplant. Receptors originate from a human donor who received an intestinal transplant.

The V and J genes are TRBV6-1 and TRBJ1-1; possibly TRBD1 for D (5 bases). This CDR3 comprises 14 residues. Trimming shortened V by 1 base and J by 0 bases, and 6 bases separated the two germline ends. Germline V CDR1 and CDR2: MNHNS, SASEGT. The CDR3 DNA reads as TGTGCCAGCAGTGAAGGGGGCATGAACACTGAAGCTTTCTTT. Translation gives CASSEGGMNTEAFF.

The chain has TRBV5-1 and TRBJ1-3, with a possible D match to TRBD1 (5 bases). The CDR3 spans 15 residues. V lost 2 bases and J lost 4, with 13 bases in between. Germline loops: CDR1 SGHRS, CDR2 YFSETQ. The CDR3 here is CASSFGGVGGNTIYF. The CDR3 DNA is TGCGCCAGCAGCTTTGGGGGGGTAGGAGGAAACACCATATATTTT.

This clone was found once. The rearrangement joins TRBV13 to TRBJ1-6, with a possible D match to TRBD1 (6 bases). V lost 5 bases and J 3 bases, leaving 14 bases between the germline ends. This CDR3 is built from 16 residues. Germline V gene data show CDR1 as PRHDT and CDR2 as FYEKMQ (reference sequence). Here the CDR3 reads CASSPGLGGYNSPLHF. The CDR3 region has the DNA TGTGCCAGCAGCCCGGGACTAGGGGGCTATAATTCACCCCTCCACTTT.

This clone occurred a few times. The chain joins TRBV5-1 to TRBJ1-2; TRBD1 agrees at 10 bases. CDR1 and CDR2 from the germline V gene are SGHRS and YFSETQ. Losses at the gene ends were 1 base for V and 7 bases for J; bases not matched to a gene: 7. The CDR3 sequence is 15 residues long. This CDR3 reads CASSLSPGTGVGYTF. The DNA for the CDR3 is TGCGCCAGCAGCTTGTCCCCCGGGACAGGGGTTGGCTACACCTTC.

This chain connects TRBV5-4 to TRBJ2-7; possible D gene TRBD2, 5 bases. The CDR3 covers 15 residues. Germline V gene data show CDR1 as SGHNT and CDR2 as YYREEE (reference sequence). V lost 0 bases and J lost 6, with 16 bases in between. The CDR3 is CASSLAFGLGGEQYF. CDR3 coding DNA: TGTGCCAGCAGCTTGGCTTTCGGACTGGGCGGCGAGCAGTACTTC.

This chain links TRBV2 with TRBJ2-1; 8 bases are a match to TRBD1. V trimming: 6 bases; J trimming: 5 bases; junction bases outside the gene matches: 9. Germline V gene sequence: CDR1 SNHLY, CDR2 FYNNEI. The CDR3 runs 15 residues. Here the CDR3 reads CASSQDRVRNNEQFF. In DNA, the CDR3 is TGTGCCAGCAGCCAGGACAGGGTCCGGAACAATGAGCAGTTCTTC.

CDR3 amino acids: CASSYSWRKTYEQYF. DNA for the CDR3: TGTGCCAGCAGTTATTCTTGGCGGAAGACCTACGAGCAGTACTTC. The genes are TRBV6-5 and TRBJ2-7; no firm D call. CDR1 is MNHEY, CDR2 SVGAGI, per germline. Trimming left V 3 bases short and J 2 bases short, with 14 bases between. This CDR3 has 15 amino acids.

This chain connects TRBV9 to TRBJ2-3; D is possibly TRBD2 (7 bases). Germline lookup yields CDR1 SGDLS and CDR2 YYNGEE. The CDR3 spans 16 residues. V was trimmed by 1 base and J by 4 bases, leaving 16 bases between them. The CDR3 region is CASSVTPGGGADTQYF. CDR3 bases: TGTGCCAGCAGCGTAACCCCGGGGGGCGGGGCAGATACGCAGTATTTT.

The rearrangement joins TRBV5-6 to TRBJ2-2; TRBD2 agrees at 11 bases. Trimming removed 1 base from V and 5 bases from J; junction bases left unmatched: 13. Germline CDR1 SGHDT, CDR2 YYEEEE. The CDR3 is 19 residues long. The CDR3, as DNA: TGTGCCAGCAGCTTGTATGTCCTAGCGGGGGGCCTGAGAACCGGGGAGCTGTTTTTT. Translated: CASSLYVLAGGLRTGELFF.

The chain employs TRBV7-3 and TRBJ2-1, with D unresolved. Germline CDR1 SGHTA, CDR2 FQGTGA. The CDR3 runs 15 residues. The germline V and J ends were trimmed by 6 bases and 0 bases, with 12 bases remaining between them. CDR3: CASSYQASSYNEQFF. In nucleotides, the CDR3 is TGTGCCAGCAGTTACCAGGCGAGCTCCTACAATGAGCAGTTCTTC.

In its sample, this clone was seen once. The V and J genes are TRBV10-3 and TRBJ2-7; 8 bases are a match to TRBD1. The CDR3 spans 16 residues. V trimming: 0 bases; J trimming: 6 bases; junction bases outside the gene matches: 10. From germline, CDR1 is ENHRY and CDR2 SYGVKD. The CDR3 DNA reads TGTGCCATCAGTGAGTCGAGACAGGGGACAGCCTCCGAGCAGTACTTC. As protein: CAISESRQGTASEQYF.

This chain connects TRBV19 to TRBJ1-1; TRBD1 matches at 10 bases. The CDR3 sequence is 14 residues long. Germline lookup yields CDR1 LNHDA and CDR2 SQIVND (reference sequence). After removal of 1 base from V and 4 bases from J, the junction contained 0 bases not matched to a gene. CDR3 coding DNA: TGTGCCAGTAGTATAGGGACAGGGGGCACTGAAGCTTTCTTT. Protein product: CASSIGTGGTEAFF.